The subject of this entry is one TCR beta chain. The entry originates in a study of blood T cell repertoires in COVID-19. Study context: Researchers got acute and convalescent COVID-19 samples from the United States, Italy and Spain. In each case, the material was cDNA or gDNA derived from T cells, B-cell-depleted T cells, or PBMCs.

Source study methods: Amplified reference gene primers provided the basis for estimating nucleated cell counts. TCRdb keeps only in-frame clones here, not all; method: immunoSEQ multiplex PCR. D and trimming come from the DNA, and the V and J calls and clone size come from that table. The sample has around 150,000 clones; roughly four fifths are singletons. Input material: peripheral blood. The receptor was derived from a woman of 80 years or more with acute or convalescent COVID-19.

The CDR3 region is CASSYGGIRGFTEAFF. The DNA for the CDR3 is TGTGCCAGCAGTTACGGTGGTATCCGGGGATTCACTGAAGCTTTCTTT. The rearrangement joins TRBV6-6 to TRBJ1-1, with no clear D. Germline CDR1 and CDR2: MNHNY and SVGAGI (reference sequence). The CDR3 length is 16 residues. V was pared by 2 bases and J by 4 bases, with 17 bases between.